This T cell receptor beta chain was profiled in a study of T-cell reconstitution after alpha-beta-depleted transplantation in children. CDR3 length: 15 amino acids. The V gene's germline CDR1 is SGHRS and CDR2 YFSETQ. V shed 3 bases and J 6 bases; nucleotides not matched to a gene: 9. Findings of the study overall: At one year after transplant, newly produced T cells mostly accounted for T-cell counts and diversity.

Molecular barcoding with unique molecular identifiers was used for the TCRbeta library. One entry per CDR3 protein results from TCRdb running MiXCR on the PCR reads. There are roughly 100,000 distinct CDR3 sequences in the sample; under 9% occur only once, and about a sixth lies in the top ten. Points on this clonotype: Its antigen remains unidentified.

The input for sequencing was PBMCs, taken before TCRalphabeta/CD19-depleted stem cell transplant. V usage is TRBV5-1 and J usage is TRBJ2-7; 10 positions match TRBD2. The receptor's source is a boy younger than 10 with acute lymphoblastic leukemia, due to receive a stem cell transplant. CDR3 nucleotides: TGCGCCAGCAGCTGGGGAGAGCGGGGGGGCCGCGAGCAGTACTTC. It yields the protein CASSWGERGGREQYF. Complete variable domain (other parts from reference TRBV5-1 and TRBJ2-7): KAGVTQTPRYLIKTRGQQVTLSCSPISGHRSVSWYQQTPGQGLQFLFEYFSETQRNKGNFPGRFSGRQFSNSRSEMNVSTLELGDSALYLCASSWGERGGREQYFGPGTRLTVT.